Following are 5 T cell receptor beta chains from one sample sequenced in a study of cytomegalovirus exposure and HLA in healthy donors. With 60 Vbeta and 13 Jbeta primers, the PCR was carried out. This table comes from immunoSEQ multiplex PCR, and its TCRdb copy is limited to in-frame clones, with some not included. The table includes approximately 190,000 clones, roughly 74% detected once. The sample consisted of PBMCs. The origin of the receptors is a woman aged 25 to 45 in good health and CMV-seronegative.

The chain uses TRBV27 and TRBJ2-3, with 9 positions matching TRBD2. This CDR3 has 15 residues. V lost 6 bases to trimming and J lost 6 bases; unmatched junction nucleotides: 10. Germline V gene sequence: CDR1 MNHEY, CDR2 SMNVEV (reference sequence). CDR3 bases: TGTGCCAGCAGGGGACTAGCAGTGGGAGTGGATACGCAGTATTTT. Translated, it gives CASRGLAVGVDTQYF.

The chain is built from TRBV4-3 and TRBJ2-7; 12 nucleotides agree with TRBD2. The CDR3 contains 17 residues. Trimming took 1 base from V and 0 from J; bases not matched to a gene: 4. CDR1 and CDR2 (germline): LGHNA, YSLEER. This chain's CDR3 is CASSQGTSGIRSYEQYF. The CDR3 DNA follows: TGCGCCAGCAGCCAAGGGACTAGCGGGATACGCTCCTACGAGCAGTACTTC.

V usage is TRBV9 and J usage is TRBJ1-1; TRBD1 matches 11 bases. The CDR3 runs to 19 residues. V was clipped by 4 bases and J by 1 base; unmatched bases: 15. CDR1 and CDR2 from the germline V gene are SGDLS and YYNGEE. This CDR3 reads CASSPKAGQGAQRNTEAFF. As DNA, the CDR3 is TGTGCCAGCAGCCCTAAAGCTGGACAGGGGGCCCAGAGGAACACTGAAGCTTTCTTT.

This chain connects TRBV19 to TRBJ1-5; D remains unclear. Germline CDR1 LNHDA, CDR2 SQIVND (reference sequence). V lost 7 bases and J 2 bases, leaving 6 bases between the germline ends. The CDR3 loop spans 12 amino acids. The CDR3 reads CASTQGNQPQHF. CDR3 in DNA: TGTGCCAGTACCCAGGGCAATCAGCCCCAGCATTTT.

This clone was found a few times. The chain has TRBV27 and TRBJ2-7, with TRBD1 matching 8 bases. Looked up from germline, CDR1 is MNHEY and CDR2 is SMNVEV (reference sequence). Germline trimming cut 6 bases from V and 1 base from J; bases unmatched to any gene: 14. CDR3 size: 17 residues. The CDR3 DNA reads TGTGCCAGCAGCCGATCCCAGCAGGGGGCTTTTTCCTACGAGCAGTACTTC. As protein: CASSRSQQGAFSYEQYF.